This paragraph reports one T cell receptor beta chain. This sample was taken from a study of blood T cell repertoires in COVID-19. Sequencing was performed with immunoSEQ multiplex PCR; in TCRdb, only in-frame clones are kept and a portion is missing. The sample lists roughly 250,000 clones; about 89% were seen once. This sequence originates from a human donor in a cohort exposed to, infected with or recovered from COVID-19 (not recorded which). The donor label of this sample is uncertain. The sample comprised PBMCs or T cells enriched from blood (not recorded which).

The CDR3 loop is CASSSRDFYGYTF. For the CDR3, the DNA is TGTGCCAGCAGCTCACGGGACTTCTATGGCTACACCTTC. The rearrangement uses TRBV9 and TRBJ1-2; D may be TRBD1 (5 bases). V dropped 4 bases and J dropped 4 bases, with 11 bases sitting between them. Germline V gene sequence: CDR1 SGDLS, CDR2 YYNGEE. The CDR3 runs 13 residues.